Below are 20 T cell receptor beta chains sequenced from a single sample in a study of OX40 agonist ivuxolimab in advanced cancers. Libraries were prepared by immunoSEQ multiplex PCR; TCRdb keeps only in-frame clonotypes and omits some of them. In the table there are about 73,000 clones, 88% of which are singletons. Source: CD4+ or CD8+ T cells sorted from blood, taken in a trial of the OX40 agonist ivuxolimab. The receptor source for this set is an adult with an advanced solid tumor such as melanoma, head and neck, liver or kidney cancer.

The chain combines TRBV29-1 with TRBJ1-5, with no clear D. CDR3 size: 12 residues. Looked up from germline, CDR1 is SQVTM and CDR2 is ANQGSEA. V was pared by 4 bases and J by 6 bases, with 10 bases between. The CDR3 DNA reads TGCAGCGTTGGAGGAGGAGGTCAGCCCCAGCATTTT. The encoded protein is CSVGGGGQPQHF.

The chain has TRBV7-9 and TRBJ2-7; 8 bases fit TRBD2. From germline, CDR1 is SEHNR and CDR2 FQNEAQ (reference sequence). V lost 5 bases, J lost 1 base, and 7 bases stayed unmatched. The CDR3 has 15 residues. Here the CDR3 reads CASSPERETSYEQYF. In DNA, the CDR3 is TGTGCCAGCAGCCCAGAGCGGGAGACATCCTACGAGCAGTACTTC.

Remarks on this clone: The same CDR3 also results from other DNA sequences found in this sample. The chain uses TRBV19 and TRBJ1-2; the D is unclear. Trimming stripped 3 bases from V and 4 bases from J, with 9 bases between. CDR3 length: 13 amino acids. Germline V lookup: CDR1 LNHDA, CDR2 SQIVND (reference sequence). Written as DNA, the CDR3 is TGTGCCAGTAGTATTGGGCAGTTCTATGGCTACACCTTC. This encodes CASSIGQFYGYTF.

The chain recombines TRBV21-1 with TRBJ1-1; the DNA was not compared with TRBD1, the D call given in the table. TRBV21-1 constitutes a pseudogene. The CDR3 covers 18 residues. The CDR3 nucleotides are TGTGCCGCTCAGGGCGTGAAAGGAAGACAAAAGTGGAACACTGAAGCTTTCTTT. This codes for CAAQGVKGRQKWNTEAFF.

The genes are TRBV15 and TRBJ2-1; possible D gene TRBD2, 6 bases. Trimming pared 3 bases from V and 6 bases from J, leaving 21 bases between. The CDR3 is made up of 17 amino acids. The germline V gene has CDR1 LNHNV and CDR2 YYDKDF (reference sequence). This CDR3 reads CATSSSVGRGDGNEQFF. The CDR3 nucleotides read TGTGCCACCAGCAGCTCCGTGGGGCGGGGCGATGGCAATGAGCAGTTCTTC.

The chain recombines TRBV16 with TRBJ2-7; perhaps TRBD1 as D (6 bases). V shed 3 bases and J shed 2 bases, with 8 bases lying between them. The germline V gene encodes CDR1 KGHSY and CDR2 FQNENV. The length of the CDR3 is 13 residues. Here the CDR3 reads CASSHTGTYEQYF. CDR3 nucleotides: TGTGCCAGCAGCCATACAGGGACCTACGAGCAGTACTTC.

The chain couples TRBV7-9 to TRBJ1-3; D uncertain. The length of the CDR3 is 15 residues. V was shortened by 5 bases and J by 5 bases, with 16 bases between the two germline ends. The V gene's germline CDR1 is SEHNR and CDR2 FQNEAQ (reference sequence). CDR3 coding DNA: TGTGCCAGCAGCCACGACAACGCTATTAGAAACACCATATATTTT. It codes for CASSHDNAIRNTIYF.

The chain couples TRBV5-1 to TRBJ2-1; a weak D match, TRBD2 (6 bases). V was cut by 1 base and J by 8 bases, with 10 bases left in between. Germline CDR1 reads SGHRS; CDR2 reads YFSETQ. This CDR3 contains 13 residues. Here the CDR3 reads CASSLSPGDEQFF. In DNA form, the CDR3 reads TGCGCCAGCAGCTTGAGTCCGGGGGATGAGCAGTTCTTC.

V gene TRBV11-2 combines with J gene TRBJ2-3, with D possibly matching TRBD2 (6 bases). The CDR3 spans 16 residues. Germline V gene data show CDR1 as SGHAT and CDR2 as FQNNGV. V was trimmed by 1 base and J by 5 bases, leaving 16 bases between them. The CDR3: CASSLVAAGSRDTQYF. The CDR3 DNA is TGTGCCAGCAGCTTAGTAGCGGCAGGGTCGAGAGATACGCAGTATTTT.

A single count supports this clone. V is TRBV28 and J is TRBJ1-5; TRBD1 agrees at 9 bases. Germline assignment: CDR1 MDHEN and CDR2 SYDVKM. V trimming: 6 bases; J trimming: 3 bases; junction bases outside the gene matches: 9. The CDR3 totals 16 residues. The CDR3 DNA is TGTGCCAGCAGCCGCGAGGGACAGGGTAACAATCAGCCCCAGCATTTT. This translates into CASSREGQGNNQPQHF.

This clone was seen a handful of times. This rearrangement joins TRBV4-2 to TRBJ2-1; D not resolved. The germline CDR1 and CDR2 sequences are LGHNA and YNFKEQ. The CDR3 covers 15 residues. The V gene lost 0 bases and the J gene lost 3 bases, with 9 bases spanning the gap. The CDR3 here is CASSQDRVFYNEQFF. Written as DNA, the CDR3 is TGTGCCAGCAGCCAAGATCGGGTTTTCTACAATGAGCAGTTCTTC.

The genes are TRBV29-1 and TRBJ2-1, with 7 bases matching TRBD1. Germline-derived CDR1 and CDR2 are SQVTM and ANQGSEA. The CDR3 covers 13 residues. The J segment lost 4 bases and the V segment lost 4 bases, leaving 4 bases of the junction unmatched. The CDR3 region is CSVGDSAYNEQFF. The DNA of the CDR3 is TGCAGCGTTGGGGACAGCGCGTACAATGAGCAGTTCTTC.

This clone was seen a single time. This rearrangement joins TRBV7-2 to TRBJ2-2, with unresolved D. Per germline, CDR1 SGHTA and CDR2 FQGNSA. The germline V and J ends were trimmed by 2 bases and 2 bases, with 9 bases remaining between them. The CDR3 is 15 amino acids. The CDR3 region is CASSLNRQNTGELFF. The CDR3 DNA is TGTGCCAGCAGCTTAAATCGACAAAACACCGGGGAGCTGTTTTTT.

The genes are TRBV11-2 and TRBJ2-7; D call uncertain. This CDR3 contains 13 residues. V shed 0 bases and J shed 7 bases, with 10 bases lying between them. Per germline, CDR1 SGHAT and CDR2 FQNNGV. The CDR3 here is CASSLDRGREQYF. The CDR3 DNA follows: TGTGCCAGCAGCTTAGATCGTGGCAGGGAGCAGTACTTC.

The rearrangement joins TRBV14 to TRBJ1-1, with D possibly matching TRBD1 (6 bases). Germline CDR1 and CDR2: SGHDN and FVKESK. V lost 4 bases, J lost 0 bases, and 12 bases lay in between. This CDR3 is 15 amino acids long. CDR3 coding DNA: TGTGCCAGCAGCCCGGGGGGGGCCATGAACACTGAAGCTTTCTTT. As protein: CASSPGGAMNTEAFF.

The CDR3 DNA reads TGTGCCAGCAGCAACGGGGCTCTTGGAAACACCATATATTTT. This gives the protein CASSNGALGNTIYF. The J gene is TRBJ1-3, the V gene TRBV9; TRBD1 is a possible D gene (5 bases). The CDR3 contains 14 residues. Germline CDR1 is SGDLS and CDR2 is YYNGEE. V was trimmed by 4 bases and J by 3 bases, leaving 11 bases between them. The variable domain in full, with the rest retrieved from reference TRBV9 and TRBJ1-3, is DSGVTQTPKHLITATGQRVTLRCSPRSGDLSVYWYQQSLDQGLQFLIQYYNGEERAKGNILERFSAQQFPDLHSELNLSSLELGDSALYFCASSNGALGNTIYFGEGSWLTVV.

The DNA for the CDR3 is TGTGCCAGCAGCCCGGGAGAGACCCAGTACTTC. This gives the protein CASSPGETQYF. The chain carries TRBV6-5 and TRBJ2-5, with D uncertain. V lost 6 bases and J 4 bases, leaving 6 bases between the germline ends. This CDR3 comprises 11 residues. Germline-derived CDR1 and CDR2 are MNHEY and SVGAGI.

The chain carries TRBV28 and TRBJ1-6; 9 bases fit TRBD1. J was trimmed by 9 bases and V by 5 bases; bases with no gene match: 5. Looked up from germline, CDR1 is MDHEN and CDR2 is SYDVKM. CDR3 length: 14 amino acids. The CDR3, as DNA: TGTGCCAGCAGTACAGGGGGCAAAATTTCACCCCTCCACTTT. It codes for CASSTGGKISPLHF.

This chain uses TRBV14 with TRBJ1-3; D possibly corresponds to TRBD1 (5 bases). The length of the CDR3 is 16 residues. CDR1 is SGHDN, CDR2 FVKESK, per germline. V was cut by 4 bases and J by 0 bases, with 13 bases left in between. CDR3 sequence: CASSRRSGFSGNTIYF. CDR3 nucleotide sequence: TGTGCCAGCAGCCGTAGATCAGGGTTCTCTGGAAACACCATATATTTT.

This chain connects TRBV5-1 to TRBJ2-2, with TRBD2 matching over 9 bases. V lost 4 bases to trimming and J lost 6 bases; unmatched junction nucleotides: 1. The CDR3 sequence is 13 residues long. Germline CDR1 reads SGHRS; CDR2 reads YFSETQ. CDR3 residues: CASSVAGAGELFF. DNA for the CDR3: TGCGCCAGCAGCGTAGCGGGAGCCGGGGAGCTGTTTTTT.